This T cell receptor (beta chain) was recorded in a study of blood T cell repertoires in COVID-19. Study in general: The study drew acute and convalescent COVID-19 samples from the United States, Italy and Spain.

Authors' data handling: Reference gene primer amplification yielded estimated nucleated cell counts. Clones were read by immunoSEQ multiplex PCR, and TCRdb kept only the in-frame ones, dropping some. V, J and clone size were drawn from that table, and D and trimming were deduced from the DNA. Seen here are tens of thousands of clones, around 83% observed once, and the top ten hold 28%. Germline V CDR1 and CDR2: SGHTA, FQGNSA. The ends were cut back, 1 base at V and 2 bases at J, with 9 bases in the middle. The CDR3 has 15 residues. Material for sequencing was peripheral blood. The gene calls are TRBV7-2 and TRBJ1-3; no reliable D call. This clonotype originated in a man aged 70-80 years with acute or convalescent COVID-19. CDR3 residues: CASSLDRFTGNTIYF. The CDR3 nucleotides read TGTGCCAGCAGCTTAGACAGATTCACTGGAAACACCATATATTTT. Full variable domain (rest looked up from reference TRBV7-2 and TRBJ1-3): GAGVSQSPSNKVTEKGKDVELRCDPISGHTALYWYRQSLGQGLEFLIYFQGNSAPDKSGLPSDRFSAERTGGSVSTLTIQRTQQEDSAVYLCASSLDRFTGNTIYFGEGSWLTVV.